These T cell receptor beta chains were read from a single sample in a study of blood T cells in healthy people across ages. TCRdb itself ran the 5' RACE reads through MiXCR, one entry per CDR3 protein. The sample has around 1,900,000 distinct CDR3 sequences, 39% seen once. The sequenced sample was blood. These TCRs come from a human donor in good health. CDR3s leave out the opening cysteine and the closing phenylalanine or tryptophan.

j_gene: TRBJ2-5
v_gene: TRBV3-1
CDR3aa: ASSPLTGEGQTQY

j_gene: TRBJ2-1
v_gene: TRBV6-1
CDR3aa: ASSELVMKGLVRGNEQF

j_gene: TRBJ2-2
v_gene: TRBV12-5
CDR3aa: ASGFAYTGELF

j_gene: TRBJ2-3
v_gene: TRBV5-5
CDR3aa: AGSFPRDTQY

j_gene: TRBJ1-1
v_gene: TRBV5-1
CDR3aa: ASSPDREGEAF

j_gene: TRBJ1-2
v_gene: TRBV10-3
CDR3aa: AISESTVGIYGYT

j_gene: TRBJ2-1
v_gene: TRBV20-1
CDR3aa: SARDPTSGGARGQF

j_gene: TRBJ2-1
v_gene: TRBV3-1
CDR3aa: ASSPGDRGLGNEQF

j_gene: TRBJ2-2
v_gene: TRBV11-3
CDR3aa: ASSLLYQNTGELF

j_gene: -
v_gene: TRBV7-2
CDR3aa: ASSPSEISGGYEQY